The rows below give T cell receptor beta chains drawn from one sample of a study of cytomegalovirus exposure and HLA in healthy donors. The assay was immunoSEQ multiplex PCR, and TCRdb's table has in-frame clones only and misses some. The table shows roughly 150,000 clones, with around 90% occurring only once. The sequenced material came from PBMCs. The source is a woman aged 18 to 35 in good health and CMV-seropositive. Both conserved end residues are part of each CDR3. The order of the fields is clone size, D gene, J gene, V gene, CDR3 DNA, CDR3 protein. D genes are given only for firm matches. Clone sizes are given selectively: once, few, many, or a class where the clone is expanded.

NA NA TRBJ2-2 TRBV30 TGTGCCTGGAGCGGACTCAGGGGCCCGACCGGGGAGCTGTTTTTT CAWSGLRGPTGELFF
NA NA TRBJ2-1 TRBV7-6 TGTGCCAGCAGCTTAAGAAATGTTCAGGGGAACAATGAGCAGTTCTTC CASSLRNVQGNNEQFF
NA NA TRBJ1-3 TRBV28 TGTGCCAGCAGAAAAACAGGGCCATTTGTCGGAAACACCATATATTTT CASRKTGPFVGNTIYF
once TRBD1 TRBJ2-1 TRBV2 TGTGCCAGCAGTGAGGGGCAGGGGGAATGGGAGCAGTTCTTC CASSEGQGEWEQFF
NA NA TRBJ2-7 TRBV19 TGTGCCAGTAGTGTGGACAGTTTATCCTACGAGCAGTACTTC CASSVDSLSYEQYF
once NA TRBJ1-2 TRBV21-1 TGTGCCAGCAGCAAGTCTTTCGGCTATGGCTACACCTTC CASSKSFGYGYTF
once TRBD1 TRBJ1-5 TRBV11-3 TGTGCCAGCAGCTTAGATTGGGGACAGTCTAGCAATCAGCCCCAGCATTTT CASSLDWGQSSNQPQHF
NA NA TRBJ1-2 TRBV5-1 TGCGCCAGCAGCTTGGATCTCCTCAGGGCTAACTATGGCTACACCTTC CASSLDLLRANYGYTF
NA NA TRBJ1-1 TRBV4-2 TGTGCCAGCAGCCAAGGGGGCACAGCTTTCTTT CASSQGGTAFF
once NA TRBJ1-1 TRBV30 TGTGCCTGGAACCCTCAGGGGAACACTGAAGCTTTCTTT CAWNPQGNTEAFF
NA TRBD2 TRBJ2-7 TRBV2 TGTGCCAGCAGTGACAGCGGGAGGATCGAGCAGTACTTC CASSDSGRIEQYF
NA NA TRBJ1-5 TRBV15 TGTGCCACCAGCAGATGGGGGCTAGGTAGCAATCAGCCCCAGCATTTT CATSRWGLGSNQPQHF
NA TRBD2 TRBJ2-1 TRBV9 TGTGCCAGCAGCCTTCACCTAGCGGGTCCCGATGAGCAGTTCTTC CASSLHLAGPDEQFF
few NA TRBJ1-5 TRBV30 TGTGCCTGGAGTACGGGGGGCGGTCAGCCCCAGCATTTT CAWSTGGGQPQHF
NA NA TRBJ2-3 TRBV11-3 TGTGCCAGCAGCTTCTCGGCAGATACGCAGTATTTT CASSFSADTQYF
NA NA TRBJ1-3 TRBV15 TGTGCCACCAGCAGAGATACAGGAAACACCATATATTTT CATSRDTGNTIYF
NA TRBD1 TRBJ1-2 TRBV5-1 TGCGCCAGCAGCGACAGGGCCGCCCTCTATGGCTACACCTTC CASSDRAALYGYTF
NA TRBD1 TRBJ1-5 TRBV6-5 TGTGCCAGCAGCCCGGACAGGGCCTATAATCAGCCCCAGCATTTT CASSPDRAYNQPQHF
NA TRBD2 TRBJ2-1 TRBV7-2 TGTGCCAGCAGCCTCCTAGCGGGGGGCTACAATGAGCAGTTCTTC CASSLLAGGYNEQFF
NA TRBD1 TRBJ2-7 TRBV11-3 TGTGCCAGCAGCCGGACAGGGCCCTACGAGCAGTACTTC CASSRTGPYEQYF